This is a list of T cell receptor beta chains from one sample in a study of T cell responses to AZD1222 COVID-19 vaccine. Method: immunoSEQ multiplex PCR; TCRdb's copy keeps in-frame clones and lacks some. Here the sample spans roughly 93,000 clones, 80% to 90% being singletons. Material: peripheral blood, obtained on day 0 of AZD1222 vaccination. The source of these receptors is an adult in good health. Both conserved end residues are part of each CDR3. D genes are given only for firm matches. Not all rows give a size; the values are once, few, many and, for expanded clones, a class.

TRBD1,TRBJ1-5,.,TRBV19,CASSLQGHSNQPQHF,TGTGCCAGTAGTTTACAGGGGCATAGCAATCAGCCCCAGCATTTT
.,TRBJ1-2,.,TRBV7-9,CASSLSSYGYTF,TGTGCCAGCAGCTTGAGTTCTTATGGCTACACCTTC
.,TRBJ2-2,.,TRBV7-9,CASSLEEYTGELFF,TGTGCCAGCAGCTTGGAGGAATACACCGGGGAGCTGTTTTTT
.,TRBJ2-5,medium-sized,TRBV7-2,CASSWRQSQETQYF,TGTGCCAGCAGCTGGAGACAGTCCCAAGAGACCCAGTACTTC
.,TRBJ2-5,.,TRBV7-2,CASSLVGLIPETQYF,TGTGCCAGCAGCTTAGTTGGGCTTATCCCGGAGACCCAGTACTTC
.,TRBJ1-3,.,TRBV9,CASSVEGLYGNTIYF,TGTGCCAGCAGCGTAGAGGGACTATACGGAAACACCATATATTTT
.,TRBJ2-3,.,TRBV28,CASSATDTQYF,TGTGCCAGCTCAGCCACAGATACGCAGTATTTT
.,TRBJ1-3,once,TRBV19,CASSRPLRDSPLSSGNTIYF,TGTGCCAGTAGTCGGCCCCTCCGGGACTCACCCCTTTCCTCTGGAAACACCATATATTTT
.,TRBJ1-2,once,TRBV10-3,CAISESGPLGGYTF,TGTGCCATCAGTGAGTCGGGCCCACTCGGAGGCTACACCTTC
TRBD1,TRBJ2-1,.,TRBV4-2,CASSQTTGGYEQFF,TGTGCCAGCAGCCAAACCACAGGGGGCTATGAGCAGTTCTTC
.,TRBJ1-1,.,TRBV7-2,CASSLGQYTEAFF,TGTGCCAGCAGCTTAGGGCAGTACACTGAAGCTTTCTTT
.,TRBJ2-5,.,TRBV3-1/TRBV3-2,CASSQGQGQETQYF,TGTGCCAGCAGCCAAGGGCAGGGACAAGAGACCCAGTACTTC
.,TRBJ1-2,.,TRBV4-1,CASSQLLRGGYTF,TGCGCCAGCAGCCAACTGCTGCGGGGAGGCTACACCTTC
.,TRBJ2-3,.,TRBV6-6,CASSYGPDTQYF,TGTGCCAGCAGTTACGGTCCAGATACGCAGTATTTT
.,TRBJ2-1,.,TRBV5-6,CASSLYGTASYNEQFF,TGTGCCAGCAGCTTGTACGGTACCGCCTCCTACAATGAGCAGTTCTTC
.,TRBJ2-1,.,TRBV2,CASSVGTASYNEQFF,TGTGCCAGCAGCGTCGGGACTGCCTCCTACAATGAGCAGTTCTTC
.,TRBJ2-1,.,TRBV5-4,CASSFQRNEQFF,TGTGCCAGCAGCTTTCAAAGGAATGAGCAGTTCTTC
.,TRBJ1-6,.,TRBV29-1,CSVVDSLDSPLHF,TGCAGCGTCGTGGACAGCTTGGATTCACCCCTCCACTTT
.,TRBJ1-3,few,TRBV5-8,CASSPRSPQGSGNTIYF,TGTGCCAGCAGCCCCCGAAGCCCACAGGGATCTGGAAACACCATATATTTT
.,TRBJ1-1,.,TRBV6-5,CATTRGGGTEAFF,TGTGCCACTACTCGGGGTGGTGGCACTGAAGCTTTCTTT
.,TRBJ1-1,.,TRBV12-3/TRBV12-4,CASSLGEGTEAFF,TGTGCCAGCAGTTTGGGGGAGGGGACTGAAGCTTTCTTT
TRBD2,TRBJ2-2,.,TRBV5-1,CASSLEWTSGRLANTGELFF,TGCGCCAGCAGCTTGGAGTGGACTAGCGGGAGATTGGCGAACACCGGGGAGCTGTTTTTT
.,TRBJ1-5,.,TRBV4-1,CASSPYVESNQPQHF,TGCGCCAGCAGCCCCTACGTGGAGAGCAATCAGCCCCAGCATTTT